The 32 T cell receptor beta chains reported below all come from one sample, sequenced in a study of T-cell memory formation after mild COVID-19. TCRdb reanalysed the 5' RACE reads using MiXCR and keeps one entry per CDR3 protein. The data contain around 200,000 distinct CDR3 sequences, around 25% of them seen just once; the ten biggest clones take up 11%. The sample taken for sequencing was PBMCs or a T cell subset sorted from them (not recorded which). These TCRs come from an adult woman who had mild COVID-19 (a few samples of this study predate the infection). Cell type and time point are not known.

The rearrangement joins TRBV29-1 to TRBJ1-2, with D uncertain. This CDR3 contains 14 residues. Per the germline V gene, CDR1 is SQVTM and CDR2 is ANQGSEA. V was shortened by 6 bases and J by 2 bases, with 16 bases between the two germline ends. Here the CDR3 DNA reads TGCAGCGTCCTCGGTGGCCCGAAAAACTATGGCTACACCTTC. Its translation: CSVLGGPKNYGYTF.

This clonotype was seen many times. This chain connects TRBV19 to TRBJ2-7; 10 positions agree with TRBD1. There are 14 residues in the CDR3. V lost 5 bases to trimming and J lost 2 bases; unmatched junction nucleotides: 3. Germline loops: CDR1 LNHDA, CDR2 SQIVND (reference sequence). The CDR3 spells CASSSGQGPYEQYF. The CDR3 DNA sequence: TGTGCCAGTAGTTCGGGACAGGGGCCCTACGAGCAGTACTTC.

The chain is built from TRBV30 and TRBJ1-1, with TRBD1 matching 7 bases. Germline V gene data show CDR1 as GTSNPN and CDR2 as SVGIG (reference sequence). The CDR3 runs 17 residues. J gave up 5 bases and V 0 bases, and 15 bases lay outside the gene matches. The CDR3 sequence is CAWSVLRQGAWVTEAFF. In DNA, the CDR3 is TGTGCCTGGAGTGTTCTAAGACAGGGAGCATGGGTGACTGAAGCTTTCTTT.

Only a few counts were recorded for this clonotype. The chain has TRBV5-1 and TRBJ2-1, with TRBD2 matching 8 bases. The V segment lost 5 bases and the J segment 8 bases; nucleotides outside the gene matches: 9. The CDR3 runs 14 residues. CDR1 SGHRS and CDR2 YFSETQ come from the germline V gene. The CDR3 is CASSSGGGIYEQFF. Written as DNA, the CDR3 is TGCGCCAGCAGTTCTGGCGGGGGGATATATGAGCAGTTCTTC.

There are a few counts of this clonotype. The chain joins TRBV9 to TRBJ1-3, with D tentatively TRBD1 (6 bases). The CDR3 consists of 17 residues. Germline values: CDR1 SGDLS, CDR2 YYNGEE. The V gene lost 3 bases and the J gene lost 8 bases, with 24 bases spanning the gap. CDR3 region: CASSAGDLWTAVDTIYF. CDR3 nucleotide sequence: TGTGCCAGCAGCGCAGGGGACCTCTGGACGGCTGTGGACACCATATATTTT.

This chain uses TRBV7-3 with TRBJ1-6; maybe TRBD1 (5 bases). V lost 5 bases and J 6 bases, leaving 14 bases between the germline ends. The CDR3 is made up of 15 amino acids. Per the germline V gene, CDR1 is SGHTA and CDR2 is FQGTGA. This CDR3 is CASSRSQGSNSPLHF. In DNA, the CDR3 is TGTGCCAGCAGCCGCTCCCAGGGAAGTAATTCACCCCTCCACTTT.

The CDR3 here is CASSPRTGGTDTQYF. The CDR3 DNA reads TGTGCCAGCAGCCCCCGGACAGGGGGCACAGATACGCAGTATTTT. The chain carries TRBV9 and TRBJ2-3, with 9 bases aligning to TRBD1. There are 15 residues in the CDR3. Looked up from germline, CDR1 is SGDLS and CDR2 is YYNGEE. J lost 1 base, V lost 4 bases, and 4 bases had no gene match.

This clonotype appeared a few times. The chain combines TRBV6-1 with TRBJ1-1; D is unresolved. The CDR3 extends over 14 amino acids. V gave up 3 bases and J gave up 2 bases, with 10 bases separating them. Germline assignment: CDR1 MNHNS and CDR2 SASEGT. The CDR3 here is CASSDRSLNTEAFF. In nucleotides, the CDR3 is TGTGCCAGCAGTGACCGCTCTTTAAACACTGAAGCTTTCTTT.

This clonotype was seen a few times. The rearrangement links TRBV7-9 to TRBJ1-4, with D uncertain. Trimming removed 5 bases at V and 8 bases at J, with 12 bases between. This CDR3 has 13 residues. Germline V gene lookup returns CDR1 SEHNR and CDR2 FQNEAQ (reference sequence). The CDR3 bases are TGTGCCAGCAGCCCCCCCGGCGGCGAAAAACTGTTTTTT. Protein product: CASSPPGGEKLFF.

The CDR3 is CASSLGTSGRSRNEQFF. The CDR3 nucleotides are TGTGCCAGCAGCTTAGGGACTAGCGGGAGATCTCGGAATGAGCAGTTCTTC. The chain uses TRBV11-2 and TRBJ2-1, with TRBD2 matching 13 bases. J was trimmed by 7 bases and V by 1 base; bases with no gene match: 7. The CDR3 extends over 17 amino acids. Germline CDR1 SGHAT, CDR2 FQNNGV.

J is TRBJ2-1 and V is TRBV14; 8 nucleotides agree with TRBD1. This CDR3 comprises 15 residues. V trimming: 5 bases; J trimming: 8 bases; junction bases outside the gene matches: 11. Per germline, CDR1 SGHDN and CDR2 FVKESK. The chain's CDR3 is CASSLQGGQVHEQFF. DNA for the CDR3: TGTGCCAGCAGCTTACAGGGGGGACAGGTCCATGAGCAGTTCTTC.

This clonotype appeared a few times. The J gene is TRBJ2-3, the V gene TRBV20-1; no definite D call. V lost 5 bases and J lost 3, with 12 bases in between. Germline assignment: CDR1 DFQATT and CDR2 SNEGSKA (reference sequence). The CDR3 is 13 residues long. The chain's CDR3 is CSAYSTRTDTQYF. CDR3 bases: TGCAGTGCTTATTCGACGAGAACAGATACGCAGTATTTT.

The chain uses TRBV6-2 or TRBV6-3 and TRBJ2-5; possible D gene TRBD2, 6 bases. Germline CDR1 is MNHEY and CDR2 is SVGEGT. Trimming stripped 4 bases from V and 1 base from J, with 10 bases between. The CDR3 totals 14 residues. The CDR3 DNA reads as TGTGCCAGCAGTTCCCCGGGAGCCCAAGAGACCCAGTACTTC. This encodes CASSSPGAQETQYF.

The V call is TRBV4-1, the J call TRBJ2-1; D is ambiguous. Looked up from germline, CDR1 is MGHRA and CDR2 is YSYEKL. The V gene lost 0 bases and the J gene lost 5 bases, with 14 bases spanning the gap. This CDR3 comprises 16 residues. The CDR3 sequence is CASSQERVGKNNEQFF. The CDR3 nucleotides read TGCGCCAGCAGCCAAGAAAGGGTTGGGAAGAACAATGAGCAGTTCTTC.

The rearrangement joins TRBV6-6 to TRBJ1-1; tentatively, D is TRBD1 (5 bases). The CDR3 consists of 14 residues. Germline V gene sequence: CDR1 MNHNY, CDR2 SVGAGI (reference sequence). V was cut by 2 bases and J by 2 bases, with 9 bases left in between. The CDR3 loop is CASSYRQGNTEAFF. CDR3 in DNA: TGTGCCAGCAGTTACCGTCAGGGAAACACTGAAGCTTTCTTT.

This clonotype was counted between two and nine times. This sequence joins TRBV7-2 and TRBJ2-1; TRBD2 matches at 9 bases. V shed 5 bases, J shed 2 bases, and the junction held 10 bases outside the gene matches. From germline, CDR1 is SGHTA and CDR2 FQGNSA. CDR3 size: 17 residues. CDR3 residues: CASSPELGLATYNEQFF. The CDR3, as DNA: TGTGCCAGCAGCCCCGAATTGGGACTAGCAACCTACAATGAGCAGTTCTTC.

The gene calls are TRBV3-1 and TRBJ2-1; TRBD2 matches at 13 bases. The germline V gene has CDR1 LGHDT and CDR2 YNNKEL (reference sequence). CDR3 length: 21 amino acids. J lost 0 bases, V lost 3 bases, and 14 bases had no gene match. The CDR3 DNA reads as TGTGCCAGCAGCCAGTTCCCCTTTGGACTAGCGGGGGTTAGCTCCTACAATGAGCAGTTCTTC. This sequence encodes CASSQFPFGLAGVSSYNEQFF.

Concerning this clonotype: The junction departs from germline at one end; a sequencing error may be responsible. In nucleotides, the CDR3 is TGTGCCAGCAGCTTTGGCAGGGGGCCCTACGAGAAGTACTTC. Translating it yields CASSFGRGPYEKYF. The genes are TRBV11-2 and TRBJ2-7, with 8 bases that match TRBD1. CDR1 is SGHAT and CDR2 is FQNNGV in the germline V gene. The CDR3 loop spans 14 amino acids.

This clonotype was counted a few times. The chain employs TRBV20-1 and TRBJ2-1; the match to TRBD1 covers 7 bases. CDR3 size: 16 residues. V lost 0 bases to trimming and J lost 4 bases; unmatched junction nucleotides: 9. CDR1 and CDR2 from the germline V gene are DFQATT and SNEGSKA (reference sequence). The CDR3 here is CSARDARGRPYNEQFF. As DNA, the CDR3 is TGCAGTGCTAGAGATGCGAGGGGGCGGCCTTACAATGAGCAGTTCTTC.

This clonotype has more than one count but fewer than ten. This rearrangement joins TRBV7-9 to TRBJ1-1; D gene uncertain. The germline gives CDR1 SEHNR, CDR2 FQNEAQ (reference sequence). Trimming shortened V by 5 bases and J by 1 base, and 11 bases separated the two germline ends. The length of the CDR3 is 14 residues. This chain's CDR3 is CASSQTLANTEAFF. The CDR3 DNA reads TGTGCCAGCAGCCAGACGCTCGCGAACACTGAAGCTTTCTTT.

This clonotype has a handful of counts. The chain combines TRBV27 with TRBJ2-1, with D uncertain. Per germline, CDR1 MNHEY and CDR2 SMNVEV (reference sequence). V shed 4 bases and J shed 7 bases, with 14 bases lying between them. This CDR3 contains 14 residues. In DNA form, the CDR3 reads TGTGCCAGCAGTTCATTTGGCTCAAGGAATGAGCAGTTCTTC. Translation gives CASSSFGSRNEQFF.

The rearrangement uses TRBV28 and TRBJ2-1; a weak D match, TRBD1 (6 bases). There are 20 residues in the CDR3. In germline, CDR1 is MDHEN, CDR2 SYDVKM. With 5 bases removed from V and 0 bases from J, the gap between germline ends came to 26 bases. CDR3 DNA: TGTGCCAGCAGTCCGGATTGGGGGCTAAGCTCAAGAAGCTCCTACAATGAGCAGTTCTTC. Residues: CASSPDWGLSSRSSYNEQFF. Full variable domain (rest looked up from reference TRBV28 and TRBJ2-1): DVKVTQSSRYLVKRTGEKVFLECVQDMDHENMFWYRQDPGLGLRLIYFSYDVKMKEKGDIPEGYSVSREKKERFSLILESASTNQTSMYLCASSPDWGLSSRSSYNEQFFGPGTRLTVL.

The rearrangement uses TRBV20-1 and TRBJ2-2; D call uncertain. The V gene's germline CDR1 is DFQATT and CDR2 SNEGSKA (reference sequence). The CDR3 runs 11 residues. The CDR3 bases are TGCGGTAGACTGAACACCGGGGAGCTGTTTTTT. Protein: CGRLNTGELFF.

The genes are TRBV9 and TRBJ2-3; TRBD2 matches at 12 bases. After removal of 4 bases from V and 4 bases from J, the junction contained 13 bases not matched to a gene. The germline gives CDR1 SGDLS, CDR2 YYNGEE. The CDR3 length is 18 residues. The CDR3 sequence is CASSFRTSGVAAADTQYF. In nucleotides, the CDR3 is TGTGCCAGCAGCTTCCGGACTAGCGGGGTGGCGGCGGCAGATACGCAGTATTTT.

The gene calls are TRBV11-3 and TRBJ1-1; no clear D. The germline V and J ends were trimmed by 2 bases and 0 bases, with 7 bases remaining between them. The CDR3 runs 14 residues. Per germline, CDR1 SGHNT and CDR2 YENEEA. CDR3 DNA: TGTGCCAGCAGCTTACGGGGTTTGAACACTGAAGCTTTCTTT. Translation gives CASSLRGLNTEAFF.

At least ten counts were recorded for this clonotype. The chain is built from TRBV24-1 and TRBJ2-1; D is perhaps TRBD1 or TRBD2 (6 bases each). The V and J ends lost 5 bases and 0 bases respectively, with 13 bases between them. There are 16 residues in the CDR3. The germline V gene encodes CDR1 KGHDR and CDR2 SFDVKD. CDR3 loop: CATSGMGGRSYNEQFF. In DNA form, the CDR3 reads TGTGCCACCAGTGGGATGGGGGGCCGCTCCTACAATGAGCAGTTCTTC.

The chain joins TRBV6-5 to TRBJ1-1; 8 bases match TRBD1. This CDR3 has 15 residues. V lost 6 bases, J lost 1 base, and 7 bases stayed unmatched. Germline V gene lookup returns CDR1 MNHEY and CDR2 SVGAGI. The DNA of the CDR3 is TGTGCCAGCAGCGAGATCACAGGGGGGAACACTGAAGCTTTCTTT. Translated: CASSEITGGNTEAFF.

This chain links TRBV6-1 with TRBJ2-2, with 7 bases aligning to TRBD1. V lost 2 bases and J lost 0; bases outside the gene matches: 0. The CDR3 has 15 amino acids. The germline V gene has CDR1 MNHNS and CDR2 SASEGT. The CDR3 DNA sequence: TGTGCCAGCAGTGAACAGGGGGCGAACACCGGGGAGCTGTTTTTT. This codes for CASSEQGANTGELFF.

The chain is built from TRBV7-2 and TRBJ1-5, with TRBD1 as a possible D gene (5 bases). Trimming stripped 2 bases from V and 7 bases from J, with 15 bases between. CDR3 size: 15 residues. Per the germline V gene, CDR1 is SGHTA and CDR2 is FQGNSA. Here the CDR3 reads CASSLSGGPDQPQHF. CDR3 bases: TGTGCCAGCAGCTTATCCGGGGGTCCGGACCAGCCCCAGCATTTT.

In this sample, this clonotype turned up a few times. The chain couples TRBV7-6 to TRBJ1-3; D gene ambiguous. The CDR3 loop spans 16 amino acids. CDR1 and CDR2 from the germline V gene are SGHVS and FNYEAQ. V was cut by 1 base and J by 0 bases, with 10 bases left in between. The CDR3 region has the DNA TGTGCCAGCAGCTTAGGATCAGGTAGCTCTGGAAACACCATATATTTT. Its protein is CASSLGSGSSGNTIYF.

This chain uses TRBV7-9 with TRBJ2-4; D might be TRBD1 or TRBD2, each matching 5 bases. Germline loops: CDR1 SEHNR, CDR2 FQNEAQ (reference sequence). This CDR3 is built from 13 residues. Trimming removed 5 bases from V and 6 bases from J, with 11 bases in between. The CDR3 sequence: CASSPGTLNIQYF. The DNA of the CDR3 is TGTGCCAGCAGCCCAGGGACCCTAAACATTCAGTACTTC.

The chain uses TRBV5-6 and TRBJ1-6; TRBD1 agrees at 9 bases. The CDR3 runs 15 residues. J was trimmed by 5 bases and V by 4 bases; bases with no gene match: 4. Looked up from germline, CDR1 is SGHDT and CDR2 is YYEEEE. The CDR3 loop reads CASSPWDRDNSPLHF. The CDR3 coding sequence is TGTGCCAGCAGCCCGTGGGACAGGGATAATTCACCCCTCCACTTT. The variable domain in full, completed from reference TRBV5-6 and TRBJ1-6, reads DAGVTQSPTHLIKTRGQQVTLRCSPKSGHDTVSWYQQALGQGPQFIFQYYEEEERQRGNFPDRFSGHQFPNYSSELNVNALLLGDSALYLCASSPWDRDNSPLHFGNGTRLTVT.